The clone carrying this T cell receptor beta chain was seen just once. This CDR3 has 15 residues. Looked up from germline, CDR1 is SEHNR and CDR2 is FQNEAQ (reference sequence). The ends lost 5 bases at V and 7 bases at J; junction bases unmatched: 7. This specimen comes from a study of control samples from healthy donors and cancer patients. Some clones are missing from TCRdb's copy, which holds only in-frame ones; the method was immunoSEQ multiplex PCR. The table includes 95,000 to 150,000 clones, approximately 90% detected once. Sequenced sample: blood. This chain links TRBV7-9 with TRBJ1-6, with TRBD1 matching over 8 bases. This receptor was taken from a woman in her late teens or twenties in good health. The CDR3 nucleotides read TGTGCCAGCAGCACAACAGGGGGAGGCAATTCACCCCTCCACTTT. It specifies CASSTTGGGNSPLHF.